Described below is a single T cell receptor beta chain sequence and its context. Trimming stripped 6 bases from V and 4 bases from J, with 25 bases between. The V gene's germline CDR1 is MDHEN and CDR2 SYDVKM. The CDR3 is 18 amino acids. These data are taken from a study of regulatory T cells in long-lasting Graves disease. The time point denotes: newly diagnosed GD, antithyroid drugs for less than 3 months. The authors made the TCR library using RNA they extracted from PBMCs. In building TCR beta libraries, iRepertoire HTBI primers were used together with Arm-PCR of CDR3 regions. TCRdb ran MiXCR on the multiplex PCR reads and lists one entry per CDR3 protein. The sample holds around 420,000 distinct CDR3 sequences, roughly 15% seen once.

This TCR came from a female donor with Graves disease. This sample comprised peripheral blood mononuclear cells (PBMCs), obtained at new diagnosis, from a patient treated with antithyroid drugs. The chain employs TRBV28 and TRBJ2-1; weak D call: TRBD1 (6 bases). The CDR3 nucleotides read TGTGCCAGCAGCCCCAGCCCGCACAAACAGGGTTTGTACAATGAGCAGTTCTTC. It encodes CASSPSPHKQGLYNEQFF.